The T cell receptor beta chain under discussion was sequenced for a study of T cell repertoires in cytomegalovirus infection (dated by TCRdb to 2018 to 2020). Background on the whole study: Donor HLA type was relevant to the analysis, as public TCR beta signatures indicated carriage of CMV infection together with the matching HLA type. The investigation overall reported the following: The ex vivo response was dominated by HLA-C-restricted CMV-specific TCR beta clonotypes, and the single most frequent clonotype in two of eight donors was supplied by these HLA-C-restricted clonotypes. Carriers of CMV infection plus the relevant HLA type were discriminated by the cumulative frequency of public TCR beta family members in the study cohort and in an independent approximately 360-donor cohort.

As concerns this clonotype: Its antigen is unknown. Per-nucleotide qualities are absent, and no much larger clonotype sits a single base away.

Instrument on record: Illumina HiSeq 1500. The raw public reads went through TCRdb reprocessing: fastp at Q25, MiXCR clone calling, in-frame beta chains kept. Every entry covers one CDR3 protein and lists the most common genes and DNA from its rows. The sample includes 450,000 to 650,000 distinct CDR3 sequences, with about 30% observed a single time. The top ten clonotypes cover around 13% of the sample. This receptor was identified in a human donor in good health (CMV status not recorded). Some clones in this sample may be carry-over from other donors' samples. Sequencing input: PBMCs.

The DNA reads as follows: TGTGCCTGGAATCCGGGGAGCTCCTACAATGAGCAGTTCTTC. The translation is CAWNPGSSYNEQFF. The V and J genes are TRBV30 and TRBJ2-1, and the D gene may be TRBD2, 5 bases matching. CDR1 GTSNPN and CDR2 SVGIG are derived from the germline V gene (reference sequence). V is reduced by 4 bases and J by 0 bases, leaving a spacing of 10 bases between them. From the cysteine up to the phenylalanine, the CDR3 has a length of 14 residues. The read is trimmed to its CDR3 DNA, 42 bases read in frame from base 1.